This record concerns one T cell receptor beta chain sequence. Its antigen is still unknown. This specimen comes from a study of cytomegalovirus exposure and HLA in healthy donors. This PCR relied on a set of 60 Vbeta primers and 13 Jbeta primers. Per the original data handling: As a later analysis found, there were 80 million or so unique TCR beta chains, of which some 10 million were shared. This table comes from immunoSEQ multiplex PCR, and its TCRdb copy is limited to in-frame clones, with some not included. V and J calls and clone size are those listed in that table; D and trimming were worked out from the DNA. The table has around 110,000 clones, roughly three quarters seen once. Study observations and caveats: It is likely that the observed cluster of highly shared sequence variants was a sequencing artifact. A prior analysis recorded that most TCR beta V segments were productive about 87% or about 30% of the time.

V trimming: 6 bases; J trimming: 7 bases; junction bases outside the gene matches: 11. This CDR3 comprises 15 residues. Germline V lookup: CDR1 MNHNY, CDR2 SVGAGI (reference sequence). The sequenced sample consisted of PBMCs. V usage is TRBV6-6 and J usage is TRBJ2-7; 11 bases fit TRBD2. This sequence was found in a man between 18 and 35 years old in good health and CMV-seronegative. This CDR3 is CASSPGLAVLREQYF. Written as DNA, the CDR3 is TGTGCCAGCAGCCCGGGACTAGCGGTACTTAGGGAGCAGTACTTC.